This TCR beta chain came from a study of cytomegalovirus exposure and HLA in healthy donors. Clones were sequenced by immunoSEQ multiplex PCR, and TCRdb holds only the in-frame ones, with some missing. Among around 240,000 clones listed, 90% were seen once. Germline V gene sequence: CDR1 MDHEN, CDR2 SYDVKM. The CDR3 runs 12 residues. Trimming left V 5 bases short and J 7 bases short, with 9 bases between. This receptor was identified in a woman in her late teens or twenties in good health and CMV-seronegative. V is TRBV28 and J is TRBJ2-1; TRBD1 might be the D (6 bases). Specimen: PBMCs. CDR3 nucleotide sequence: TGTGCCAGCAGTACAGGGACGAATGAGCAGTTCTTC. This gives the protein CASSTGTNEQFF.